This TCR beta chain was recovered during a study of blood T cell repertoires in COVID-19 (dated by TCRdb to 2020 to 2021). Regarding the research as a whole: Samples covering the acute and convalescent phases of COVID-19 were provided by collaborators in the United States, Italy and Spain. Nearly every sample came with metadata listing a de-identified subject ID, COVID-19 status, age in years and sex. Deeply sampled blood TCRbeta repertoires from subjects exposed to, actively infected with, or recovered from COVID-19 were included in the dataset. The prospective study material was composed of cDNA or gDNA derived from T cells, B-cell-depleted T cells, or PBMCs. Where available, HLA class I and class II types were taken from metadata supplied by the sample provider and were not determined by assay-based typing. Samples were obtained from the ongoing ImmuneRACE study (first 160 participants) and from 1,254 subjects provided by 6 global collaborators. The repertoires were released in a freely available public database intended as a resource for research on the immune response to SARS-CoV-2. The research as a whole found: Clinical and demographic metadata were provided uncurated, with the amount varying by source and participant.

Each collaborating institution followed its own protocols to collect whole blood in K2EDTA tubes. For TCRbeta analysis, collaborators shipped samples in one of three forms: frozen whole blood, isolated PBMCs, or DNA extracted from either of those sample types. V ends up 10 bases short and J 0 bases short, with an unmatched junction base count of 4. The CDR3 runs 14 residues from the cysteine to the phenylalanine. Left in the record is the CDR3 DNA by itself, 42 bases read in frame from the first base. According to the germline V gene, CDR1 reads SGHDT and CDR2 reads YYEEEE. Regarding this clone: The antigen it recognizes is unknown. There are no base qualities to consult, and no much larger clone falls within one base.

TCRbeta CDR3 regions were amplified from genomic DNA by means of the immunoSEQ Assay, a bias-controlled multiplex PCR. Under the source paper's analysis protocol: Nucleated cell counts per sample were estimated from amplification of reference gene primers within the assay. To quantify the absolute abundance of each unique TCRbeta CDR3 rearrangement, sequence reads were collapsed and filtered. For each sample, productive Simpson clonality was calculated as the square root of Simpson's diversity index over productive rearrangements. TCRdb obtained this table from immuneACCESS and retained in-frame rearrangements with V and J assigned. These tables miss some clones; where compared with another copy, unresolved V genes account for less than half of the shortfall, and the remainder is unexplained. The D gene and trimming were derived from the DNA, and the V and J assignments and clone size from that table. Counted in this sample were 65,000 to 85,000 clones; about three quarters of them appeared once. Around 5% of the sample comes from the top ten.

In this chain, TRBV5-6 is recombined with TRBJ2-5; TRBD2 matches 12 bases in the middle. The material sequenced was peripheral blood. The clonotype comes from a man in his fifties or sixties with active or convalescent COVID-19. Read as DNA, the sequence is TGTGCCGGGGGACTAGCGGGTAACCAAGAGACCCAGTACTTC. Its translation reads: CAGGLAGNQETQYF.